The 21 T cell receptor beta chains listed next were all sequenced from one sample in a study of blood T cells in healthy people across ages. It was with a sample-barcoded 5' primer and a J-beta primer mix that a second PCR of about 6 to 11 cycles was run. In TCRdb, the 5' RACE reads were re-called with MiXCR into one record per CDR3 protein. Among approximately 960,000 distinct CDR3 sequences, 25% to 35% were seen once, and the ten largest hold around 9.6%. These same data were also listed under a study on T cells of mothers and their children.

Input material: blood. Receptors originate from a woman aged 40 to 50 in good health.

Concerning this clonotype itself: This may arise from a read error, as a much more abundant clone is one base away. The rearrangement links TRBV9 to TRBJ2-3; TRBD2 agrees at 8 bases. The germline V gene encodes CDR1 SGDLS and CDR2 YYNGEE. The CDR3 has 16 amino acids. The junction had 15 bases not matched to a gene; V was cut back by 7 bases and J by 5 bases. The CDR3 sequence is CASGPRGIGGEDTQYF. The CDR3, as DNA: TGTGCCAGCGGCCCCCGGGGAATCGGGGGGGAAGATACGCAGTATTTT.

As concerns this clonotype: A read error is possible here, since a much larger clone lies one base away. The chain employs TRBV2 and TRBJ1-5; no firm D call. V was cut by 10 bases and J by 2 bases, with 12 bases left in between. Germline V gives CDR1 SNHLY, CDR2 FYNNEI. This CDR3 is built from 13 residues. Written as DNA, the CDR3 is TGTGCCAACAACCGGGGTGGCAATCAGCCCCAGCATTTT. Its protein is CANNRGGNQPQHF.

In regard to this clonotype: A read error is possible here, since a much larger clone lies one base away. The CDR3 reads CASSDSMAGDYNEQYF. The DNA of the CDR3 is TGTGCCAGCAGTGACTCGATGGCGGGGGATTACAATGAGCAGTACTTC. The J gene is TRBJ2-4, the V gene TRBV6-4; 7 bases match TRBD2. The CDR3 is 16 amino acids. The germline V gene has CDR1 MRHNA and CDR2 SNTAGT. Trimming cost V 0 bases and J 13 bases; bases outside gene matches: 15.

The V call is TRBV9, the J call TRBJ2-3, with D maybe TRBD2 (5 bases). The V gene lost 0 bases and the J gene lost 3 bases, with 14 bases spanning the gap. The CDR3 covers 16 residues. Germline V gene sequence: CDR1 SGDLS, CDR2 YYNGEE. The CDR3 is CASSVDGIGFTDTQYF. The CDR3, as DNA: TGTGCCAGCAGCGTAGACGGGATCGGATTTACAGATACGCAGTATTTT.

This clonotype has a count of ten or more. The chain recombines TRBV5-1 with TRBJ2-3, with TRBD2 matching over 8 bases. Germline CDR1 reads SGHRS; CDR2 reads YFSETQ. Trimming removed 0 bases from V and 0 bases from J; junction bases left unmatched: 3. The CDR3 is 16 residues long. This chain's CDR3 is CASSLGSSGSTDTQYF. The CDR3 nucleotides are TGCGCCAGCAGCTTGGGATCTAGCGGGAGCACAGATACGCAGTATTTT.

The V gene is TRBV5-4, the J gene TRBJ2-7, with a weak D call TRBD2 (6 bases). This CDR3 has 13 residues. The germline V gene encodes CDR1 SGHNT and CDR2 YYREEE (reference sequence). V gave up 4 bases and J gave up 5 bases, with 13 bases separating them. Here the CDR3 DNA reads TGTGCCAGCAGCGTTCCCGGGGGTAACGAGCAGTACTTC. Translation gives CASSVPGGNEQYF.

The table lists this clonotype with a count of one. The rearrangement uses TRBV20-1 and TRBJ1-1; D uncertain. The CDR3 has 14 amino acids. The germline V and J ends were trimmed by 3 bases and 5 bases, with 16 bases remaining between them. Germline CDR1 reads DFQATT; CDR2 reads SNEGSKA (reference sequence). CDR3 amino acids: CSASPIRGNTEAFF. CDR3 bases: TGCAGTGCTAGCCCTATCCGGGGTAATACTGAAGCTTTCTTT.

This clonotype came up many times. V gene TRBV11-2 combines with J gene TRBJ2-7, with a possible D match to TRBD1 (5 bases). This CDR3 has 13 residues. The germline V gene has CDR1 SGHAT and CDR2 FQNNGV. The ends were cut back, 5 bases at V and 3 bases at J, with 11 bases in the middle. This chain's CDR3 is CASSHDRDYEQYF. The CDR3 nucleotides are TGTGCCAGCAGCCACGACAGAGACTACGAGCAGTACTTC. Full variable domain (outside the CDR3, taken from reference TRBV11-2 and TRBJ2-7): EAGVAQSPRYKIIEKRQSVAFWCNPISGHATLYWYQQILGQGPKLLIQFQNNGVVDDSQLPKDRFSAERLKGVDSTLKIQPAKLEDSAVYLCASSHDRDYEQYFGPGTRLTVT.

There are many counts of this clonotype. This chain connects TRBV7-9 to TRBJ1-2; D is undetermined. Trimming cost V 1 base and J 2 bases, with 8 bases left between them. The germline V gene has CDR1 SEHNR and CDR2 FQNEAQ (reference sequence). CDR3 length: 14 amino acids. The CDR3 DNA reads as TGTGCCAGCAGCTTAGAATCCAGGAACTATGGCTACACCTTC. Its protein product is CASSLESRNYGYTF.

This clonotype was seen ten or more times. A single base separates this from a much larger clone, so it may be a read error. The chain uses TRBV7-2 and TRBJ2-1; D remains ambiguous. The end of the DNA is better explained by TRBJ2-7, so the J call may be wrong. Germline V CDR1 and CDR2: SGHTA, FQGNSA. The CDR3 has 15 amino acids. The CDR3 here is CASSPLPPSYNEQYF. For the CDR3, the DNA is TGTGCCAGCAGCCCCCTACCTCCCTCCTACAATGAGCAGTACTTC.

This sequence joins TRBV2 and TRBJ2-4; 13 nucleotides agree with TRBD2. The V segment lost 10 bases and the J segment 13 bases; nucleotides outside the gene matches: 13. This CDR3 is 14 amino acids long. Germline CDR1 SNHLY, CDR2 FYNNEI. The CDR3 loop reads CATRPGLAGKEQYF. The CDR3 region has the DNA TGTGCCACCCGACCGGGACTAGCGGGAAAAGAGCAGTACTTC. The full variable domain, in which reference TRBV2 and TRBJ2-4 provide the parts outside the CDR3, is EPEVTQTPSHQVTQMGQEVILRCVPISNHLYFYWYRQILGQKVEFLVSFYNNEISEKSEIFDDQFSVERPDGSNFTLKIRSTKLEDSAMYFCATRPGLAGKEQYFGAGTRLSVL.

The chain is built from TRBV20-1 and TRBJ2-5; TRBD2 aligns across 12 bases. This CDR3 has 16 residues. Germline CDR1 and CDR2: DFQATT and SNEGSKA (reference sequence). Losses at the gene ends were 6 bases for V and 5 bases for J; bases not matched to a gene: 13. The CDR3 sequence: CSARREGLAGLETQYF. The CDR3 coding sequence is TGCAGTGCCCGGCGGGAAGGACTAGCGGGGCTGGAGACCCAGTACTTC.

This clonotype was recorded at least ten times. The gene calls are TRBV6-2 or TRBV6-3 and TRBJ2-7; 7 bases align to TRBD2. The CDR3 has 15 residues. Germline-derived CDR1 and CDR2 are MNHEY and SVGEGT. V was pared by 7 bases and J by 3 bases, with 12 bases of the junction left unmatched. The CDR3 DNA reads TGTGCCAGCAATGCGAAGCGGGGATCGAACTACGAGCAGTACTTC. It codes for CASNAKRGSNYEQYF.

This clonotype has at least ten counts. The rearrangement links TRBV4-1 to TRBJ2-7, with a weak D call TRBD2 (6 bases). The CDR3 runs to 15 residues. Trimming took 4 bases from V and 0 from J, leaving 13 bases between them. Germline-derived CDR1 and CDR2 are MGHRA and YSYEKL. CDR3 coding DNA: TGCGCCAGCAGCCGTACGGGACTCGGCTCCTACGAGCAGTACTTC. Amino acid sequence: CASSRTGLGSYEQYF.

The chain joins TRBV28 to TRBJ1-6, with D perhaps matching TRBD1 (5 bases). The CDR3 has 17 amino acids. The V gene lost 6 bases and the J gene lost 1 base, with 16 bases spanning the gap. Germline CDR1 and CDR2: MDHEN and SYDVKM. CDR3 DNA sequence: TGTGCCAGCAGCCCCGGGACTTTTTTATCCTATAATTCACCCCTCCACTTT. Its translation: CASSPGTFLSYNSPLHF.

The chain joins TRBV5-1 to TRBJ1-1; TRBD1 aligns across 10 bases. The CDR3 is 16 residues long. Looked up from germline, CDR1 is SGHRS and CDR2 is YFSETQ. V lost 0 bases, J lost 11 bases, and 13 bases stayed unmatched. The CDR3, as DNA: TGCGCCAGCAGCTTGGAGGCCAATCCGGGACAGGGGAGTGCTTTCTTT. It specifies CASSLEANPGQGSAFF.

The V and J genes are TRBV7-9 and TRBJ2-2; 11 bases are a match to TRBD1. The CDR3 sequence is 18 residues long. Trimming removed 6 bases from V and 2 bases from J; junction bases left unmatched: 11. CDR1 SEHNR and CDR2 FQNEAQ come from the germline V gene (reference sequence). The CDR3 reads CASRPPPRTGGNTGELFF. CDR3 nucleotide sequence: TGTGCCAGCAGACCCCCCCCAAGGACAGGGGGCAACACCGGGGAGCTGTTTTTT.

In its sample, this clonotype was seen once. The chain is built from TRBV4-3 and TRBJ1-2; TRBD1 matches 7 bases. Germline V lookup: CDR1 LGHNA, CDR2 YSLEER. CDR3 length equals 16 residues. V dropped 0 bases and J dropped 8; count of bases not matched to a gene: 12. CDR3 in DNA: TGCGCCAGCAGCCAAGATAGAGACAGGGCAGGTGGAGGCTACACCTTC. Translating it yields CASSQDRDRAGGGYTF.

This clonotype appeared many times. This chain connects TRBV5-1 to TRBJ2-5; D remains unclear. V was pared by 0 bases and J by 1 base, with 7 bases between. The germline gives CDR1 SGHRS, CDR2 YFSETQ. The CDR3 is 14 amino acids. The CDR3 DNA is TGCGCCAGCAGCTTGGGGGCGATCCAAGAGACCCAGTACTTC. This encodes CASSLGAIQETQYF. The entire variable domain, with the rest obtained from reference TRBV5-1 and TRBJ2-5, is as follows: KAGVTQTPRYLIKTRGQQVTLSCSPISGHRSVSWYQQTPGQGLQFLFEYFSETQRNKGNFPGRFSGRQFSNSRSEMNVSTLELGDSALYLCASSLGAIQETQYFGPGTRLLVL.

The DNA for the CDR3 is TGTGCCAGCAGCCGAGGCGGCAGGCAGCCCTACGAGCAGTACTTC. It translates to CASSRGGRQPYEQYF. V gene TRBV12-3 or TRBV12-4 combines with J gene TRBJ2-7; D remains unclear. The CDR3 has 15 residues. Between the trimmed V and J ends, which lost 6 bases and 2 bases, there was a span of 17 bases.

The chain combines TRBV5-1 with TRBJ2-7, with 10 bases fitting TRBD1. Germline V gene lookup returns CDR1 SGHRS and CDR2 YFSETQ. The CDR3 loop spans 15 amino acids. V was clipped by 6 bases and J by 2 bases; unmatched bases: 8. CDR3 nucleotide sequence: TGCGCCAGCACGGAAACCGGGACAGGGGCCTACGAGCAGTACTTC. Its translation: CASTETGTGAYEQYF. Full variable domain (rest looked up from reference TRBV5-1 and TRBJ2-7): KAGVTQTPRYLIKTRGQQVTLSCSPISGHRSVSWYQQTPGQGLQFLFEYFSETQRNKGNFPGRFSGRQFSNSRSEMNVSTLELGDSALYLCASTETGTGAYEQYFGPGTRLTVT.